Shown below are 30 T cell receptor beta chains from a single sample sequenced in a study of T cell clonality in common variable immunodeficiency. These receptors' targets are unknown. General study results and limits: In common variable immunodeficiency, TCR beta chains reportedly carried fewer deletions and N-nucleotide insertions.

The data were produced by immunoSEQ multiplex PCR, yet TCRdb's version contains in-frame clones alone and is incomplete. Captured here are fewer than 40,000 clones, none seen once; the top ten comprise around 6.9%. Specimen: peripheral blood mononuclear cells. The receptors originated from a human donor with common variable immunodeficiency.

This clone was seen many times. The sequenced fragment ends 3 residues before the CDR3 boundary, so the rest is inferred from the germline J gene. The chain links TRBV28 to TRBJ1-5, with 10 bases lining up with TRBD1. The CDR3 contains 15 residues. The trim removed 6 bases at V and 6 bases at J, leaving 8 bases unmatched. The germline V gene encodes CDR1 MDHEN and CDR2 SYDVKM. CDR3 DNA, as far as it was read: TGTGCCAGCAGGGAGGGGACAGGGGATTCTCAGCCC. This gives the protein CASREGTGDSQP. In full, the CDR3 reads CASREGTGDSQPQHF.

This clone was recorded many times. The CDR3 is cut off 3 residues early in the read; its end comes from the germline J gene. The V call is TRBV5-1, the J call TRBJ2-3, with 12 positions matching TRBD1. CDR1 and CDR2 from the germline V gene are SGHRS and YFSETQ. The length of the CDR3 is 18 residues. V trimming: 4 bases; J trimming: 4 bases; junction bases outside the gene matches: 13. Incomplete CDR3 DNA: TGCGCCAGCAGCAGTGGACGATCCGGGACAGGGGGCGCAGATACG. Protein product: CASSSGRSGTGGADT. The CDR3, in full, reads CASSSGRSGTGGADTQYF.

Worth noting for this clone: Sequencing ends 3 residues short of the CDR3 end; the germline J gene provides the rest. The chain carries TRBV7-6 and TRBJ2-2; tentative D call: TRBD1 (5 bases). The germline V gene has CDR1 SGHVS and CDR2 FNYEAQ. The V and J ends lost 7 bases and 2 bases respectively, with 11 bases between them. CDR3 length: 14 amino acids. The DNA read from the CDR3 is TGTGCCAGCAACCCCCAGGGTAACACCGGGGAG. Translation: CASNPQGNTGE. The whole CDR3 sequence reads CASNPQGNTGELFF.

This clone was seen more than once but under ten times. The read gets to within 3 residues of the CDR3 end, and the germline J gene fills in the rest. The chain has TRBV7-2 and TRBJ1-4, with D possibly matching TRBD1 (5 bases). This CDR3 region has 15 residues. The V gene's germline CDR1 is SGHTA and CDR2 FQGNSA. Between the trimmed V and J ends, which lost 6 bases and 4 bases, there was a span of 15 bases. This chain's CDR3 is CASRPERGGNEKLFF. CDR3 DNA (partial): TGTGCCAGCAGGCCAGAGCGGGGGGGTAATGAAAAA.

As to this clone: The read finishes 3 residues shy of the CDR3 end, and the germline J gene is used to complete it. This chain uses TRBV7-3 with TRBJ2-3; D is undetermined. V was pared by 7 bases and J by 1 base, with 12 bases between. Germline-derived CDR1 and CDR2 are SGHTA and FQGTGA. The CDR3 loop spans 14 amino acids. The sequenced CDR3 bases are TGTGCCAGCACCTCGTTTCTCCGCACAGATACG. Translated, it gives CASTSFLRTDT. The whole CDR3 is CASTSFLRTDTQYF.

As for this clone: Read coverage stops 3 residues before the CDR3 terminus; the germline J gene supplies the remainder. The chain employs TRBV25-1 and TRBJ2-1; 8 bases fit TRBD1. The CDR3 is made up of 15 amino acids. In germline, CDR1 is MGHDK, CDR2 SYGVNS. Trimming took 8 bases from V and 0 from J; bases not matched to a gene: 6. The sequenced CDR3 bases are TGTGCCAGCGTCGGACAGGGTAGCTCCTACAATGAG. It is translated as CASVGQGSSYNE. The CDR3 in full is CASVGQGSSYNEQFF. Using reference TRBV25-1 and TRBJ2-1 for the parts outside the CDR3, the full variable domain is EADIYQTPRYLVIGTGKKITLECSQTMGHDKMYWYQQDPGMELHLIHYSYGVNSTEKGDLSSESTVSRIRTEHFPLTLESARPSHTSQYLCASVGQGSSYNEQFFGPGTRLTVL.

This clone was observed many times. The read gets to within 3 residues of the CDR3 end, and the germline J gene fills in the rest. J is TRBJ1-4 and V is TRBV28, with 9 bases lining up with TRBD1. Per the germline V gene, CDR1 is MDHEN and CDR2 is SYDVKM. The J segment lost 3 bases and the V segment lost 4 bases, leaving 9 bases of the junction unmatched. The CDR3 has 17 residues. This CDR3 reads CASSSGTGMISNEKLFF. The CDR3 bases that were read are TGTGCCAGCAGTTCCGGGACAGGGATGATATCTAATGAAAAA.

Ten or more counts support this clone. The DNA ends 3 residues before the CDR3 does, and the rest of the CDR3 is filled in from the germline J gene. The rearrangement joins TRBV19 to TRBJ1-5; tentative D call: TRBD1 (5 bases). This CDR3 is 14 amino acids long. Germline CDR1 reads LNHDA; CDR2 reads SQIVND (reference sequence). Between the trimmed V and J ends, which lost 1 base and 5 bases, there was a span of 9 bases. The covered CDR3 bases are TGTGCCAGTAGTATAGCTGGCAGGGATCAGCCC. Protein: CASSIAGRDQP. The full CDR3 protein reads CASSIAGRDQPQHF.

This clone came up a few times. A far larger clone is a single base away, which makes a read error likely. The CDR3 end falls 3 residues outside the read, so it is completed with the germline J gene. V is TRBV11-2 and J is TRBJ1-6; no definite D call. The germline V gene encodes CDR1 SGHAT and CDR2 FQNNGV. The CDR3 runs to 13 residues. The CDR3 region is CASSLQDKSPLHF. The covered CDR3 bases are TGTGCCAGCAGCTTACAGGATAAGTCACCC.

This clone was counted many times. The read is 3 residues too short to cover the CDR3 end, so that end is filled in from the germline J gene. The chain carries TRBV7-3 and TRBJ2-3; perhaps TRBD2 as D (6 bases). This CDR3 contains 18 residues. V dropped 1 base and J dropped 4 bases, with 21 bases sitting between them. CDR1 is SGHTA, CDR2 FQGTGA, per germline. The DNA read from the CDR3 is TGTGCCAGCAGCTTAAAGCCGGTGGCGGGCGGGGTACCAGATACG. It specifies CASSLKPVAGGVPDT. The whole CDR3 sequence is CASSLKPVAGGVPDTQYF.

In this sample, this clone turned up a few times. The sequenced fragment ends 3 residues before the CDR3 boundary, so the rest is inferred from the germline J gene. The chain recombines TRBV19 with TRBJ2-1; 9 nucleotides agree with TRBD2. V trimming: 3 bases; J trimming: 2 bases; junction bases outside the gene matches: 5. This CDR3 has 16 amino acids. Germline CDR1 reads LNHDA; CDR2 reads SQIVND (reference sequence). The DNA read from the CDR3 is TGTGCCAGTAGTATTACAGCGGGGGGAACCTACAATGAG. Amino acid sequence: CASSITAGGTYNE. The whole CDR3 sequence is CASSITAGGTYNEQFF. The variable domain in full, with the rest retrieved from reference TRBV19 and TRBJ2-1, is DGGITQSPKYLFRKEGQNVTLSCEQNLNHDAMYWYRQDPGQGLRLIYYSQIVNDFQKGDIAEGYSVSREKKESFPLTVTSAQKNPTAFYLCASSITAGGTYNEQFFGPGTRLTVL.

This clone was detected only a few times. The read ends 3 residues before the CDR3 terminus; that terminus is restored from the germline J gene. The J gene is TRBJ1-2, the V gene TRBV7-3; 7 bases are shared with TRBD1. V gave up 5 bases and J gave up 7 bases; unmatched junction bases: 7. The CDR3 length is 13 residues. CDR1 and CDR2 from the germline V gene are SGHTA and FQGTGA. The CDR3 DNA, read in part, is TGTGCCAGCAGCCCCGGGACAGTCAGTGGC. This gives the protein CASSPGTVSG. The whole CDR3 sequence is CASSPGTVSGYTF. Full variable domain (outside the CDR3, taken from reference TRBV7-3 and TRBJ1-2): GAGVSQTPSNKVTEKGKYVELRCDPISGHTALYWYRQSLGQGPEFLIYFQGTGAADDSGLPNDRFFAVRPEGSVSTLKIQRTERGDSAVYLCASSPGTVSGYTFGSGTRLTVV.

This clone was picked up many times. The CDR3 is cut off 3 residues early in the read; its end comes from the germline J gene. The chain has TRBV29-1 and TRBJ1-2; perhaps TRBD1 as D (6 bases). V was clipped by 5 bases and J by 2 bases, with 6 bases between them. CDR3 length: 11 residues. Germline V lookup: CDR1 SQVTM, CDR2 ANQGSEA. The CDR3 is CSVRGNYGYTF. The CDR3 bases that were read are TGCAGCGTTAGGGGGAACTATGGC.

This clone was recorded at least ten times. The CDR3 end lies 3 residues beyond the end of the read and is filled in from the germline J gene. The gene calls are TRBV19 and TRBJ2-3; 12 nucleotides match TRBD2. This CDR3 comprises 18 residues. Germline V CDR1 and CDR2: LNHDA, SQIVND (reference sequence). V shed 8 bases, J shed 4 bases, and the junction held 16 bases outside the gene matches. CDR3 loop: CASQGLAGLGAGADTQYF. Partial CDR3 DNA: TGTGCCAGTCAAGGACTAGCGGGATTAGGGGCGGGCGCAGATACG.

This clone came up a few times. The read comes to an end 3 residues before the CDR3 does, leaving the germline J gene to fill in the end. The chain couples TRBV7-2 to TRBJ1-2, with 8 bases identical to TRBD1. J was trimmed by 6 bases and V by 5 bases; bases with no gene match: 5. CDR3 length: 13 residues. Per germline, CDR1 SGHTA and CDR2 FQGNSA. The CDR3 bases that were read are TGTGCCAGCAGCCCGGACAGGGTAGATGGC. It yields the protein CASSPDRVDG. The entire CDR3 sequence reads CASSPDRVDGYTF.

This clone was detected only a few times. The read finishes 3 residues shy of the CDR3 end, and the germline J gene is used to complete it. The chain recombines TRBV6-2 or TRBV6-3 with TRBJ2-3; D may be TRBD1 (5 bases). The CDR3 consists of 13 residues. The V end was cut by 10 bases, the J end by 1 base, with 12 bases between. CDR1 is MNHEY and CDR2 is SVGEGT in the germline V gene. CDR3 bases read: TGTGCCACCCCGACAGTTTGCACAGATACG. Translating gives CATPTVCTDT. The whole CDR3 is CATPTVCTDTQYF.

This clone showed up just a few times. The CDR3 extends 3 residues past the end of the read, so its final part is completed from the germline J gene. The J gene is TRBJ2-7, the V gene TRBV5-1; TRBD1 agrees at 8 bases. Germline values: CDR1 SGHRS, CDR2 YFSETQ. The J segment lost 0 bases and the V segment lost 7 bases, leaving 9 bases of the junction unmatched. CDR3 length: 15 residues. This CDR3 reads CASRSPGTGSYEQYF. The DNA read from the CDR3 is TGCGCCAGCCGTTCGCCCGGGACAGGCTCCTACGAG. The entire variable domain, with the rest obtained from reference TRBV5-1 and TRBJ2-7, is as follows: KAGVTQTPRYLIKTRGQQVTLSCSPISGHRSVSWYQQTPGQGLQFLFEYFSETQRNKGNFPGRFSGRQFSNSRSEMNVSTLELGDSALYLCASRSPGTGSYEQYFGPGTRLTVT.

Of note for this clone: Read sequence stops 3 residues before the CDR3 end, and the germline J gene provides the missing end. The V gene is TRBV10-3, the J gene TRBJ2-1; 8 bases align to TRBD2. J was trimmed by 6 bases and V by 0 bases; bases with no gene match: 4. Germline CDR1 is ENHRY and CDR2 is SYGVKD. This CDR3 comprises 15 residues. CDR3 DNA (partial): TGTGCCATCAGTGAGTCGGGACTAGAGGGCAATGAG. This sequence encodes CAISESGLEGNE. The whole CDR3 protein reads CAISESGLEGNEQFF.

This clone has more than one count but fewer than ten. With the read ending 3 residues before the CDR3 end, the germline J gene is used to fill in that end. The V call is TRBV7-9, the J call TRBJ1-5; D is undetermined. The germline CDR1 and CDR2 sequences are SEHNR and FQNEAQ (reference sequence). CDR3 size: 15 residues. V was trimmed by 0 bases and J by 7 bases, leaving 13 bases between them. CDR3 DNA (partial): TGTGCCAGCAGCTTAGCGGCAGGAGTGGGCCAGCCC. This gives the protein CASSLAAGVGQP. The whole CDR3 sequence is CASSLAAGVGQPQHF. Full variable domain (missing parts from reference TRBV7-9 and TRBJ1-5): DTGVSQNPRHKITKRGQNVTFRCDPISEHNRLYWYRQTLGQGPEFLTYFQNEAQLEKSRLLSDRFSAERPKGSFSTLEIQRTEQGDSAMYLCASSLAAGVGQPQHFGDGTRLSIL.

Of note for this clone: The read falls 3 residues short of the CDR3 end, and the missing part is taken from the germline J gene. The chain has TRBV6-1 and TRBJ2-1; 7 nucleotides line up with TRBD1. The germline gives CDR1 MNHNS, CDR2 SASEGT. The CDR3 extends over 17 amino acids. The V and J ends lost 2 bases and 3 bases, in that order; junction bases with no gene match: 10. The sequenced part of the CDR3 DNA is TGTGCCAGCAGTGAATACCCCAAGGGGGCCGGCTACAATGAG. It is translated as CASSEYPKGAGYNE. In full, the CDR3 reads CASSEYPKGAGYNEQFF.

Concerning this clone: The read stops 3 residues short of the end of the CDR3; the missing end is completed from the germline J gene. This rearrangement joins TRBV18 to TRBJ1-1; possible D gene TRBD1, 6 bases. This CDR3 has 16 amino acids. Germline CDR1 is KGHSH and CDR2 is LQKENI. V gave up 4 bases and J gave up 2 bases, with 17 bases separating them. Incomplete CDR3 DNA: TGTGCCAGCTCACAATCGGCAGGGACACTTAACACTGAA. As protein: CASSQSAGTLNTE. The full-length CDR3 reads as CASSQSAGTLNTEAFF.

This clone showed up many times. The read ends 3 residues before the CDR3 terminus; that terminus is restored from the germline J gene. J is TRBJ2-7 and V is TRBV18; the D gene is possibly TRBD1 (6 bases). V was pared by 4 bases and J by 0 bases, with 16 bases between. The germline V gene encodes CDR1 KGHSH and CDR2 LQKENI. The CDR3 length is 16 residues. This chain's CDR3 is CASSLNNRVTSYEQYF. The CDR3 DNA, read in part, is TGTGCCAGCTCACTAAACAACAGGGTTACCTCCTACGAG.

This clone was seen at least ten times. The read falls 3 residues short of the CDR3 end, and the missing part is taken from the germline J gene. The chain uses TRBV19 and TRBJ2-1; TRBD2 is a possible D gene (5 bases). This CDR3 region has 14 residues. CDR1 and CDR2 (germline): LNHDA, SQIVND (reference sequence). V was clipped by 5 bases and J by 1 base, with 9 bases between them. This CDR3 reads CASSVDSSYNEQFF. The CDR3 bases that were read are TGTGCCAGTAGTGTGGACTCATCCTACAATGAG. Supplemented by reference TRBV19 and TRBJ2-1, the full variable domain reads DGGITQSPKYLFRKEGQNVTLSCEQNLNHDAMYWYRQDPGQGLRLIYYSQIVNDFQKGDIAEGYSVSREKKESFPLTVTSAQKNPTAFYLCASSVDSSYNEQFFGPGTRLTVL.

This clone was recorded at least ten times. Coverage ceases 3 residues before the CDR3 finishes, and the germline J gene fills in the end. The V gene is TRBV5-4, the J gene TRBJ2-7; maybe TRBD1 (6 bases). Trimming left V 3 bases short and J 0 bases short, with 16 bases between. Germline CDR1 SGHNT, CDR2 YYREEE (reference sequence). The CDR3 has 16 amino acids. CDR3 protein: CASSSRRQAPSYEQYF. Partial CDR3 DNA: TGTGCCAGCAGCTCACGCCGACAGGCGCCCTCCTACGAG.

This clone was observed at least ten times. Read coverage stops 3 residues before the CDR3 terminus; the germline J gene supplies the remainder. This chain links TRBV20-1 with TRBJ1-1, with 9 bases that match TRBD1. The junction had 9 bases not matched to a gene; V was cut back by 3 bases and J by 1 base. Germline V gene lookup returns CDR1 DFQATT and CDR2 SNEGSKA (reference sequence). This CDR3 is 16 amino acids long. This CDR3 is CSASTGGTASNTEAFF. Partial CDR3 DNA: TGCAGTGCTAGCACAGGGGGCACCGCATCGAACACTGAA.

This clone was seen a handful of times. The covered CDR3 bases are TGTGCCTGGAGGCACTATCAGAGAGTAGACACCGGGGAG. This encodes CAWRHYQRVDTGE. The whole CDR3 is CAWRHYQRVDTGELFF. The chain couples TRBV30 to TRBJ2-2; no clear D. The read terminates 3 residues before the CDR3 end, so the remaining end is supplied by the germline J gene. Trimming cost V 3 bases and J 3 bases, with 17 bases left between them. Germline lookup yields CDR1 GTSNPN and CDR2 SVGIG (reference sequence). CDR3 size: 16 residues.

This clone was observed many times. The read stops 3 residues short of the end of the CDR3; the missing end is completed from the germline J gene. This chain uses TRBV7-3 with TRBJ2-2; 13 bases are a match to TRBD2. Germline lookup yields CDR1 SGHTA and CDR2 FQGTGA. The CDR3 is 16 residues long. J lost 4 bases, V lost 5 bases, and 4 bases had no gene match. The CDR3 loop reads CASSQTSGRGTGELFF. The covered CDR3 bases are TGTGCCAGCAGCCAAACTAGCGGGAGGGGCACCGGGGAG.

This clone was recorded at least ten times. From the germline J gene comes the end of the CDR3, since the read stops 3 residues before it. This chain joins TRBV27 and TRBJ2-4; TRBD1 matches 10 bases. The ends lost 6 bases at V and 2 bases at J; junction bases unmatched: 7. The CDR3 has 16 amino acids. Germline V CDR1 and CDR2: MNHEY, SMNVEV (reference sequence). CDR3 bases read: TGTGCCAGCAGGGGACAGGGGACGGTGACCAAAAACATT. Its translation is CASRGQGTVTKNI. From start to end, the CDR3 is CASRGQGTVTKNIQYF.

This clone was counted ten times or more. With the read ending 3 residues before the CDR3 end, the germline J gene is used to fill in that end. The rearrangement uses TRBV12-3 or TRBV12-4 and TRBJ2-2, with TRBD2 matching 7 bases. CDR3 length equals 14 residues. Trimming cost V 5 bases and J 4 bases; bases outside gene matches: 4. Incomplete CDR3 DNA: TGTGCCAGCAGTCGGCGGGAGTTCACCGGGGAG. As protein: CASSRREFTGE. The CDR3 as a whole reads CASSRREFTGELFF.

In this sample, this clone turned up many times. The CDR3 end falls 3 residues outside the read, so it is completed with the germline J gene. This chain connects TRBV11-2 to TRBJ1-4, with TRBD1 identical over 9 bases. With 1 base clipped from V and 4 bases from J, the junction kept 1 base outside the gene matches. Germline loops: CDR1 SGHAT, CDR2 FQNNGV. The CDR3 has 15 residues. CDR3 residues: CASSLGDRDNEKLFF. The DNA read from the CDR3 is TGTGCCAGCAGCTTAGGGGACAGGGATAATGAAAAA.